This TCR beta chain originates from a study of blood T cell repertoires in COVID-19 (dated by TCRdb to between 2020 and 2021). For the wider study: Samples covering the acute and convalescent phases of COVID-19 were provided by collaborators in the United States, Italy and Spain. The prospective study material was composed of cDNA or gDNA derived from T cells, B-cell-depleted T cells, or PBMCs. The dataset comprised deeply sampled blood TCRbeta repertoires from subjects exposed to, actively infected with, or recovered from COVID-19. The repertoires were released in a freely available public database intended as a resource for research on the immune response to SARS-CoV-2. Samples came from the ongoing ImmuneRACE study (first 160 participants) plus 1,254 subjects from 6 global collaborators. Sample metadata almost always included a de-identified subject ID, COVID-19 status, age in years and sex. Where available, HLA class I and class II types were obtained from metadata supplied by the sample provider rather than from assay-based typing. The investigation overall reported the following: The quantity of clinical and demographic metadata differed by source and by participant and was supplied without curation.

Participants in the prospective study were aged about 18 to 95 years, lived in about two dozen United States geographic areas, and enrolled through a virtual design. Cohort assignment in the prospective study relied on participant-reported clinical history from a screening survey and a study questionnaire. Recovered participants in ImmuneRACE Cohort 3 were defined by two consecutive negative NP/OP PCR tests, clearance by a healthcare professional, or resolution of symptoms. Mobile phlebotomists in the prospective study collected whole blood, serum and a nasopharyngeal or oropharyngeal swab from every participant. Prospective study participants could optionally give additional blood draws and questionnaires over an approximately two-month period. Blood samples from the prospective study were shipped frozen or at room temperature prior to DNA extraction. TCRbeta CDR3 regions were amplified from genomic DNA by means of the immunoSEQ Assay, a bias-controlled multiplex PCR. The source study handled its data this way. The number of nucleated cells in each sample was estimated by amplification of reference gene primers within the assay. Sequence reads were collapsed and filtered to measure the absolute abundance of every unique TCRbeta CDR3 rearrangement. For each sample, productive Simpson clonality was calculated by taking the square root of Simpson's diversity index across productive rearrangements. This is the immuneACCESS table as TCRdb keeps it, with only in-frame sequences that have V and J called. A part of the clones is gone; compared with another copy, unresolved V genes explain less than half, and the rest is unexplained. Clone size and the V and J calls come from that table; the DNA yielded D and trimming. The sample records over 250,000 clones, about 87% of which are singletons. The ten largest clones add up to 8.5% to 10% of the sample.

At the junction V is shortened by 6 bases and J by 2 bases, with 8 bases in between. The germline V gene provides CDR1 MNHEY and CDR2 SVGAGI. The CDR3 contains 12 residues, cysteine and phenylalanine counted. The CDR3 DNA has 36 bases and is translated from base 1. In regard to this clone: Its antigen has not been determined. Base-call qualities are not available, and no considerably larger clone is one nucleotide away.

This receptor was identified in a woman younger than 35 who had recovered from COVID-19. The chain is assembled from TRBV6-5 and TRBJ2-7; the D gene assignment is ambiguous. The sample was PBMCs or T cells enriched from blood (not recorded which). The nucleotide sequence is given as TGTGCCAGCAGCTCCCCTGCCTACGAGCAGTACTTC. Its protein reads: CASSSPAYEQYF.